The rows below give T cell receptor beta chains drawn from one sample of a study of post-analysis software for immune sequencing data. TCRdb redid the calling of the PCR reads with MiXCR, one entry per CDR3 protein. The sample lists about 820,000 distinct CDR3 sequences; roughly 50% were seen once. Sequencing was carried out using blood. These receptor sequences come from a girl between 5 and 17 years old with multiple sclerosis. The CDR3 runs from the conserved cysteine through the conserved F or W. D genes are given only for firm matches. Size is stated for part of the rows, as once, few or many counts, or as a class when the clone is expanded.

d_call	v_call	clone_size	j_call	cdr3_nt	cdr3_aa
-	TRBV6-6	once	TRBJ1-2	TGTGCCAGCACCTATCGTACTGACAGGCTACTGGATGGCTACACCTTC	CASTYRTDRLLDGYTF
TRBD2	TRBV30	-	TRBJ2-5	TGTGCCTGGAGTCCCCCTGGGACTAGTGAGACCCAGTACTTC	CAWSPPGTSETQYF
-	TRBV5-1	once	TRBJ2-7	TGCGCCAGCAGCGGAGGGTTCGGGGAGATCGACGAGCAGTACTTC	CASSGGFGEIDEQYF
TRBD1	TRBV7-2	-	TRBJ1-4	TGTGCCAGCAGCAGACAGGGAACTGAAAAACTGTTTTTT	CASSRQGTEKLFF
TRBD2	TRBV6-5	-	TRBJ2-5	TGTGCCAGCAGTTACACTAGACTAGCGGGGACAGGCGAGACCCAGTACTTC	CASSYTRLAGTGETQYF
-	TRBV7-2	-	TRBJ2-1	TGTGCCAGCAGTTCCGGGACTCCTCGAGGCGGTGAGCAGTTCTTC	CASSSGTPRGGEQFF
-	TRBV5-1	few	TRBJ2-3	TGCGCCAGCAGCTTGGGGTCTCCTACAGATACGCAGTATTTT	CASSLGSPTDTQYF
TRBD2	TRBV12-3/TRBV12-4	-	TRBJ2-7	TGTGCCAGCAGCAAGGCGGGGGGGACGAACACCGGGGAGCAGTACTTC	CASSKAGGTNTGEQYF
TRBD1	TRBV29-1	-	TRBJ1-5	TGCAGCGTTCCCGGCAGGGGGGACTATAGCAATCAGCCCCAGCATTTT	CSVPGRGDYSNQPQHF
TRBD2	TRBV12-3/TRBV12-4	-	TRBJ2-7	TGTGCCAGTTTAGCGGGTCCGCCCTACGAGCAGTACTTC	CASLAGPPYEQYF
-	TRBV30	-	TRBJ1-1	TGTGCCTGGAGGACAACAGTGAGAGGTGAAGCTTTCTTT	CAWRTTVRGEAFF
-	TRBV5-1	few	TRBJ2-7	TGCGCCAGCAGCTACTCCAGGGAGGCCGGCTCCTACGAGCAGTACTTC	CASSYSREAGSYEQYF
-	TRBV3-1	few	TRBJ1-1	TGTGCCAGCAGCCGGACGGATATGAACACTGAAGCTTTCTTT	CASSRTDMNTEAFF
TRBD2	TRBV20-1	-	TRBJ2-7	TGCGGTGCTAGGACTAGCGGGACATCCTACGAGCAGTACTTC	CGARTSGTSYEQYF
-	TRBV12-3/TRBV12-4	-	TRBJ2-3	TGTGCCAGCAGTTCTGTTGGGGATACGCAGTATTTT	CASSSVGDTQYF
TRBD2	TRBV7-9	-	TRBJ2-1	TGTGCCAGCAGCCCTAGCGGAATTAGCCAGTTCTTC	CASSPSGISQFF
TRBD2	TRBV20-1	-	TRBJ2-7	TGCAGTGCCCTAGCGGGAACCTACGAGCAGTACTTC	CSALAGTYEQYF
-	TRBV7-9	-	TRBJ1-4	TGTGCCAGCAGCTTCTCGACGCCCGGGCCCCGAGGAAAACTGTTTTTT	CASSFSTPGPRGKLFF
TRBD2	TRBV7-2	-	TRBJ2-1	TGTGCCAGCAGCTCCCCGGGACTAGCGGGGGGGCATGAGCAGTTCTTC	CASSSPGLAGGHEQFF
TRBD1	TRBV20-1	-	TRBJ1-2	TGCAGTGCTCGACAGGGGGTAGCAGTCGGCTACACCTTC	CSARQGVAVGYTF
-	TRBV12-3/TRBV12-4	-	TRBJ1-2	TGTGCCAGCAGTTTAGTGGGCGGATCTAACTATGGCTACACCTTC	CASSLVGGSNYGYTF
-	TRBV20-1	-	TRBJ2-1	TGCAGTGCTAGGCACCAAACAGGTACATATGAGCAGTTCTTC	CSARHQTGTYEQFF
TRBD2	TRBV20-1	few	TRBJ2-3	TGCAGTGCTGGTGGCTTCGGGGGGACCACTCGCACAGATACGCAGTATTTT	CSAGGFGGTTRTDTQYF
-	TRBV5-1	-	TRBJ1-1	TGCGCCAGCAGCTCGACCGGCCGTGAAGCTTTCTTT	CASSSTGREAFF
TRBD2	TRBV6-5	-	TRBJ2-7	TGTGCCAGCAAACCACTAGCGGGAGTTTACAATGAGCAGTACTTC	CASKPLAGVYNEQYF
-	TRBV5-1	-	TRBJ1-5	TGCGCCAGCAGCTTGAGCACGGGTAAGCCCCAGCATTTT	CASSLSTGKPQHF
TRBD2	TRBV20-1	few	TRBJ2-7	TGCAGTGCTAGAGTTTTAAGCCTAGCGGTCGATTCCTACGAGCAGTACTTC	CSARVLSLAVDSYEQYF
-	TRBV5-1	-	TRBJ2-1	TGCGCCAGCAGCTTGACCAGTCTAGGGGGATACAATGAGCAGTTCTTC	CASSLTSLGGYNEQFF
-	TRBV28	-	TRBJ1-2	TGTGCCAGCAGCCAAGGGGGTCCTAACTATGGCTACACCTTC	CASSQGGPNYGYTF
-	TRBV7-3	-	TRBJ1-1	TGTGCCAGCAGCTTAGTCGGAGATGGCACTGAAGCTTTCTTT	CASSLVGDGTEAFF
TRBD1	TRBV5-1	-	TRBJ2-1	TGCGCCAGCATGACAGGGCCCTTGCATGAGCAGTTCTTC	CASMTGPLHEQFF
-	TRBV29-1	-	TRBJ1-2	TGCAGCGTTGAAACCAGGGGCAAAGACTATGGCTACACCTTC	CSVETRGKDYGYTF
-	TRBV20-1	few	TRBJ1-2	TGCAGTGCTAGGTTAGGGCTTGGCTACACCTTC	CSARLGLGYTF
-	TRBV7-2	few	TRBJ2-6	TGTGCCAGCAGCTTTCGGGGGAGCTCTGGGGCCAACGTCCTGACTTTC	CASSFRGSSGANVLTF
TRBD2	TRBV20-1	-	TRBJ2-1	TGCAGTGCCGGTAGCGGGTTCTTGGACAATGAGCAGTTCTTC	CSAGSGFLDNEQFF
-	TRBV7-6	few	TRBJ2-1	TGTGCCAGCAGCTTAGAAGATGGGGGTACCGATGAGCAGTTCTTC	CASSLEDGGTDEQFF
-	TRBV25-1	-	TRBJ2-7	TGTGCCAGCAGTGAGTCTACGGTGGCCTACGAGCAGTACTTC	CASSESTVAYEQYF
TRBD2	TRBV5-1	-	TRBJ2-1	TGCGCCAGCAGCTTGATGTTACTAGCGGGAGGATGGGACTCCTACAATGAGCAGTTCTTC	CASSLMLLAGGWDSYNEQFF